This T cell receptor beta chain was profiled in a study of T-cell reconstitution after alpha-beta-depleted transplantation in children. Whole-study findings and limits: T cells produced anew were the main source of T-cell counts and diversity one year after transplant. Diversity of TCRbeta at day 60 was high in some patients, arising from surviving recipient T cells and thymic progenitors. As was reported, about two months after transplant, alpha-beta T cells came from several hundred expanded graft clones.

CDR3 length: 16 residues. V trimming: 6 bases; J trimming: 9 bases; junction bases outside the gene matches: 14. Construction of the TCRbeta library involved unique molecular identifiers. TCRdb called the PCR reads again in MiXCR, with one record for every CDR3 protein. This sample has about 590,000 distinct CDR3 sequences, with over 10% found just once. With respect to this clonotype: Its antigen is not known.

The origin of this receptor is a male patient between 10 and 17 years old who had a stem cell transplant for acute myeloid leukemia, so the T cells may come from the graft donor. The specimen comprised PBMCs, mostly from graft donor cells, sampled 360 days after TCRalphabeta/CD19-depleted stem cell transplant. V and J are TRBV12-3 or TRBV12-4 and TRBJ2-1, with 10 bases identical to TRBD1. The CDR3 protein is CASSRTGGMKIGEQFF. CDR3 coding DNA: TGTGCCAGCAGCCGGACAGGGGGGATGAAAATCGGTGAGCAGTTCTTC.